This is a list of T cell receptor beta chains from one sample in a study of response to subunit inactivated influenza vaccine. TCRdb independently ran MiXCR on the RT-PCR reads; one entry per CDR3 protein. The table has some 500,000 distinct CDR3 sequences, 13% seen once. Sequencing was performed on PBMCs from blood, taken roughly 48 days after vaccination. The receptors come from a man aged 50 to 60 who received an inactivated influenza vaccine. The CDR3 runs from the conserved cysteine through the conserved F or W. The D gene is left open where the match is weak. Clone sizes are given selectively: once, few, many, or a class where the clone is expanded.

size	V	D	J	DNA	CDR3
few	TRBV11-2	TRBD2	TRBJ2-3	TGTGCCAGCAGCTTAGAAAGGCGGGGGGGCACAGATACGCAGTATTTT	CASSLERRGGTDTQYF
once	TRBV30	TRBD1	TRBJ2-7	TGTGCCTGGAGTTATGGGACAGGGGGCCACGAGCAGTACTTC	CAWSYGTGGHEQYF
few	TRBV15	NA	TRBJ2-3	TGTGCCACCAGCAGAGATCACACGGGAACAGATACGCAGTATTTT	CATSRDHTGTDTQYF
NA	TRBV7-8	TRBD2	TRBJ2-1	TGTGCCAGCAGCTTAGCAGGGACTATCCACAATGAGCAGTTCTTC	CASSLAGTIHNEQFF
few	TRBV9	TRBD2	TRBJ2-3	TGTGCCAGCAGCAGTCAGGCGGGAGTGTCAGATACGCAGTATTTT	CASSSQAGVSDTQYF
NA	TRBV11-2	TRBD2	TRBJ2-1	TGTGCCAGCAGCACGGGGACTAGCGGTCCCGGTGAGCAGTTCTTC	CASSTGTSGPGEQFF
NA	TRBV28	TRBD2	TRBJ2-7	TGTGCCAGCAGTGCCCCCTCGACTAGCGGGAGAGGCTACGAGCAGTACTTC	CASSAPSTSGRGYEQYF
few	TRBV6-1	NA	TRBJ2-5	TGTGCCAGCAGTCCTCAGGGGTGGCAAGAGACCCAGTACTTC	CASSPQGWQETQYF
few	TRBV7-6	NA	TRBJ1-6	TGTGCCAGCAGCCGCGCCCGGGACAAAAATTCACCCCTCCACTTT	CASSRARDKNSPLHF
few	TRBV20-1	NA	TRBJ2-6	TGCAGTGCTAAAAGAATGGGGAGCTCTGGGGCCAACGTCCTGACTTTC	CSAKRMGSSGANVLTF
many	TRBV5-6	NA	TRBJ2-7	TGTGCCAGCAGCTTGGCGTTGAGGGCGAACGAGCAGTACTTC	CASSLALRANEQYF
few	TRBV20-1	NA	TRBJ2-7	TGCAGTGCTATTAGACAGACGGTCCCGTACGAGCAGTACTTC	CSAIRQTVPYEQYF
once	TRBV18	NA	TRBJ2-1	TGTGCCAGCTCACCGTGGACAAATGAGCAGTTCTTC	CASSPWTNEQFF
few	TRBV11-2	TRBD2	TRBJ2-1	TGTGCCAGCAGTCGGACTAGCGGGATAACCAATGAGCAGTTCTTC	CASSRTSGITNEQFF
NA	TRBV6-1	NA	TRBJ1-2	TGTGCCAGCAAACCCGGGAAGGACTCCAGCGACCCCGACCGCTACACCTTC	CASKPGKDSSDPDRYTF
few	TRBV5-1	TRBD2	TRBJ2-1	TGCGCCAGCAGCTTGCGGGGGGGGCCGGTAAATGAGCAGTTCTTC	CASSLRGGPVNEQFF
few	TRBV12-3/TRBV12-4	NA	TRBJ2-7	TGTGCCAGCAGTTTTGGGGGGGCGGGCTACGAGCAGTACTTC	CASSFGGAGYEQYF
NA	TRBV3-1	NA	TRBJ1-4	TGTGCCAGCAGCCAAGATCGCGACAGGACTAATGAAAAACTGTTTTTT	CASSQDRDRTNEKLFF
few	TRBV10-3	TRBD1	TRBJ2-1	TGTGCCATCAGTGAGGACACAGGGGGGGAGCAGTTCTTC	CAISEDTGGEQFF
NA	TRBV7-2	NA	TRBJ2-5	TGTGCCAGCAGCGATTTAGTTACCCAGTACTTC	CASSDLVTQYF
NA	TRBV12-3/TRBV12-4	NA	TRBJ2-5	TGTGCCAGCAGTTTACGGGTCGGAGGGGAGACCCAGTACTTC	CASSLRVGGETQYF